This TCR beta chain was documented in a study of cytotoxic CD8 clonotypes in ibrutinib-treated CLL. This CDR3 has 12 residues. V lost 1 base and J 7 bases, leaving 8 bases between the germline ends. The germline CDR1 and CDR2 sequences are LNHDA and SQIVND (reference sequence). Regarding the study as a whole: Clonality, elevated at ibrutinib response, dropped back toward baseline at progression. Clonality measured at baseline exceeded age-matched healthy donors, tracking circulating CD8+ T-cell counts.

This table comes from immunoSEQ multiplex PCR, and its TCRdb copy is limited to in-frame clones, with some not included. The sample includes fewer than 400,000 clones, about 64% seen only once; the top ten take roughly 6%. This clone was observed a few times. Its target is unknown. The V and J genes are TRBV19 and TRBJ2-7; weak D call: TRBD2 (5 bases). The sequences come from PBMCs, collected after 36 months of ibrutinib treatment. The TCR originated in a human donor with chronic lymphocytic leukemia. The CDR3 protein is CASSIGRGEQYF. CDR3 in DNA: TGTGCCAGTAGTATAGGCCGCGGGGAGCAGTACTTC. The full variable domain, with the rest looked up from reference TRBV19 and TRBJ2-7, is DGGITQSPKYLFRKEGQNVTLSCEQNLNHDAMYWYRQDPGQGLRLIYYSQIVNDFQKGDIAEGYSVSREKKESFPLTVTSAQKNPTAFYLCASSIGRGEQYFGPGTRLTVT.